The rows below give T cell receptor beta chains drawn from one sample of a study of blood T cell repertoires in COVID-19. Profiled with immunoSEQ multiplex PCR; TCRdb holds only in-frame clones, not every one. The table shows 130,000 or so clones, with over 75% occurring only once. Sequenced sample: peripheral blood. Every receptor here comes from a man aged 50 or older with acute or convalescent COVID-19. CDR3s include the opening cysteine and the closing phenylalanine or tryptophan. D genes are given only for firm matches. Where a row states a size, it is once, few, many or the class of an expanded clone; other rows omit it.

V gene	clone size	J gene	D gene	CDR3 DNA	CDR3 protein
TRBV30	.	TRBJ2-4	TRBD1	TGTGCCTGGAGTCTTTACAGGGGTCGCATTCAGTACTTC	CAWSLYRGRIQYF
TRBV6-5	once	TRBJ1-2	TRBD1	TGTGCCAGCAGAGGTTACACAGGGGCGAGCTATGGCTACACCTTC	CASRGYTGASYGYTF
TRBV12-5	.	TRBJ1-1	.	TGTGCTAGTGGTCCTCAACAGGGGAACACTGAAGCTTTCTTT	CASGPQQGNTEAFF
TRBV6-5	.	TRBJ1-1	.	TGTGCCGTAGGCCGCGGTGAAGCTTTCTTT	CAVGRGEAFF
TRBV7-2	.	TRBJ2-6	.	TGTGCCAGCAGCTTTCAGCGCTCTGGGGCCAACGTCCTGACTTTC	CASSFQRSGANVLTF
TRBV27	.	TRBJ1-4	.	TGTGCCAGCAGTCTTTGGGGGGATGAAAAACTGTTTTTT	CASSLWGDEKLFF
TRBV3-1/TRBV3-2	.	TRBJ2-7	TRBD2	TGTGCCAGCAGACCGGGACTAGCGGGTACCTACGAGCAGTACTTC	CASRPGLAGTYEQYF
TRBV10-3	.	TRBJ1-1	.	TGTGCCATCAGTCGACAGGAGTTTGAAGCTTTCTTT	CAISRQEFEAFF
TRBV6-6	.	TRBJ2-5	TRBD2	TGTGCCAGCAGCTTCCTGACTAGCGGGAGGCGAGAGACCCAGTACTTC	CASSFLTSGRRETQYF
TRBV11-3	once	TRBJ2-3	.	TGTGCCAGCAGCCCCTACACTAGCAGTAGCACAGATACGCAGTATTTT	CASSPYTSSSTDTQYF